The sequence of this T cell receptor (beta chain) was determined in a study of CD8+ T cells in alopecia areata. At the level of the study: Those patients who were treated received oral tofacitinib, which was given at 5 to 10 mg twice daily for moderate-to-severe alopecia areata. The protocol delivered tofacitinib for 6 to 18 months, then withdrew it for 6 months. General study points: Alopecia totalis/universalis scalp especially showed more expanded CD8+ clones than normal scalp.

Extracted from the samples, RNA was reverse transcribed into cDNA to serve as the sequencing template. Data came from immunoSEQ multiplex PCR; TCRdb stores just in-frame clones and leaves some out. The sample has about 180,000 clones; 51% are singletons. Trimming shortened V by 7 bases and J by 6 bases, and 9 bases separated the two germline ends. Germline values: CDR1 GTSNPN, CDR2 SVGIG (reference sequence). The CDR3 has 11 residues. With regard to this clone: No antigen is known for it.

Treatment denoted: oral pan-JAK inhibitor, 5-10 mg twice daily. Individuals with alopecia areata gave both lesional scalp punch biopsies and peripheral blood for collection. The chain recombines TRBV30 with TRBJ1-4; D uncertain. Sample: CD8+ T cells sorted from blood, taken around week 54, from a patient treated with tofacitinib. This clonotype was sampled from a human donor with alopecia areata. CDR3 bases: TGTGCCTATGGAGGTGATGAAAAACTGTTTTTT. This codes for CAYGGDEKLFF.